This entry describes one T cell receptor beta chain. Its antigen is undetermined. The sample belongs to a study of OX40 agonist ivuxolimab in advanced cancers. Whole-study findings and limits: Some nonresponders also had low normalized T-cell clonal expansion. Averaging showed that CD8+ T cells had more expanded clones than CD4+ did.

Germline V CDR1 and CDR2: SQVTM, ANQGSEA. This CDR3 region has 13 residues. J was trimmed by 9 bases and V by 4 bases; bases with no gene match: 8. TCRdb keeps only in-frame clones here, not all; method: immunoSEQ multiplex PCR. The data hold 34,000 or so clones, with approximately 87% observed a single time. Sequencing was performed on CD4+ or CD8+ T cells sorted from blood, taken in a trial of the OX40 agonist ivuxolimab. This chain uses TRBV29-1 with TRBJ2-1; 8 bases map to TRBD2. This receptor was obtained from an adult with an advanced solid tumor such as melanoma, head and neck, liver or kidney cancer. The CDR3 DNA reads TGCAGCGTTGGCCCAGGCGGGGGGCGTGAGCAGTTCTTC. This gives the protein CSVGPGGGREQFF.